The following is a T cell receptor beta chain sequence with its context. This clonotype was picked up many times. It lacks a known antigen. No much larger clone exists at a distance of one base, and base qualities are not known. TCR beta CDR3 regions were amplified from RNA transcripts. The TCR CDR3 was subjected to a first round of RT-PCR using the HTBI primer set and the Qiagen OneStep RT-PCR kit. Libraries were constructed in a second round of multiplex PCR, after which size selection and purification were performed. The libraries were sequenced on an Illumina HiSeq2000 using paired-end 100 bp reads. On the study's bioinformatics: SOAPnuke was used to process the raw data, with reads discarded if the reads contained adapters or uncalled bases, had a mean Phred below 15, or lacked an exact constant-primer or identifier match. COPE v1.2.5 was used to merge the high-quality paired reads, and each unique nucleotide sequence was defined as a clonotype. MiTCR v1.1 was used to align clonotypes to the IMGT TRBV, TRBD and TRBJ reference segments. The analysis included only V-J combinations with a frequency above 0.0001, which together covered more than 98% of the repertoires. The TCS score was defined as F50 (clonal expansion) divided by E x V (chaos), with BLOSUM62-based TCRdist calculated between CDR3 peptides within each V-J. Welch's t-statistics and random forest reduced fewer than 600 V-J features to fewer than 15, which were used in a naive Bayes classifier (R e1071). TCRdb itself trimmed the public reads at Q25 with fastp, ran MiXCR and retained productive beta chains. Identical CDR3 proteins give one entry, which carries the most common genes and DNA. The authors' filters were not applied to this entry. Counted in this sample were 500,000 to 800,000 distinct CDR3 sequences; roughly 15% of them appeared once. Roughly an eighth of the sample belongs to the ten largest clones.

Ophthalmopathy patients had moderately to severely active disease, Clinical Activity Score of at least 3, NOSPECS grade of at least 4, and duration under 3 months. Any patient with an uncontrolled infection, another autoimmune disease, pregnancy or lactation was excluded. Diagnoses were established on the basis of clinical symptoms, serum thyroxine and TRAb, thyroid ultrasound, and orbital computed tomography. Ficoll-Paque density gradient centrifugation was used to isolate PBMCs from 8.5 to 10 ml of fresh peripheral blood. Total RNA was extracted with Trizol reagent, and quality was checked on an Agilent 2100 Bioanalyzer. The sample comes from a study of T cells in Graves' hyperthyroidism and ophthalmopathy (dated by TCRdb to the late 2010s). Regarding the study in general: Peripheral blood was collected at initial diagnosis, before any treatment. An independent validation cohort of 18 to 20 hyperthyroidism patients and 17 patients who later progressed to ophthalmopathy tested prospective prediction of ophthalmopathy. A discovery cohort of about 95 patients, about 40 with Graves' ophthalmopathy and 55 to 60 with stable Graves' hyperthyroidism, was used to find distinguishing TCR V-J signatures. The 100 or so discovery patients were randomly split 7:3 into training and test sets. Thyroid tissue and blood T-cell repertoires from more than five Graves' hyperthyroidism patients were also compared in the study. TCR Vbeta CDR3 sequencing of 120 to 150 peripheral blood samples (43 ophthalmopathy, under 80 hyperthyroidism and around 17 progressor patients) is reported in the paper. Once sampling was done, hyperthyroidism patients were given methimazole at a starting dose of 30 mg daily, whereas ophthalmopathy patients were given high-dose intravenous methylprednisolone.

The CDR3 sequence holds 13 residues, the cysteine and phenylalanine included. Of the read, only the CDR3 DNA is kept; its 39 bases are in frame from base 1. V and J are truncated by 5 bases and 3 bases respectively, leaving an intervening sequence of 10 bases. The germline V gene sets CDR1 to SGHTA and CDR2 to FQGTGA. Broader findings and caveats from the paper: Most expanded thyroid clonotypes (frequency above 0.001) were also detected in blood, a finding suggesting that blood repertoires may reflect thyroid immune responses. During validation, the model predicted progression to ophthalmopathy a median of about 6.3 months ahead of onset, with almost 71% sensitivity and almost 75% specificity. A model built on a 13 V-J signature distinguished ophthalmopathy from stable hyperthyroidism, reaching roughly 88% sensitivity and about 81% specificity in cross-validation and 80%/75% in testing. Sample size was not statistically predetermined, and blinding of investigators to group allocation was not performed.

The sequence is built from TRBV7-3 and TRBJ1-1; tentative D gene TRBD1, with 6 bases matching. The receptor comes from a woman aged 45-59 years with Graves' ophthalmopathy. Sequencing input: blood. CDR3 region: CASSLRTDTEAFF. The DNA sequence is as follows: TGTGCCAGCAGCCTCCGGACAGACACTGAAGCTTTCTTT.